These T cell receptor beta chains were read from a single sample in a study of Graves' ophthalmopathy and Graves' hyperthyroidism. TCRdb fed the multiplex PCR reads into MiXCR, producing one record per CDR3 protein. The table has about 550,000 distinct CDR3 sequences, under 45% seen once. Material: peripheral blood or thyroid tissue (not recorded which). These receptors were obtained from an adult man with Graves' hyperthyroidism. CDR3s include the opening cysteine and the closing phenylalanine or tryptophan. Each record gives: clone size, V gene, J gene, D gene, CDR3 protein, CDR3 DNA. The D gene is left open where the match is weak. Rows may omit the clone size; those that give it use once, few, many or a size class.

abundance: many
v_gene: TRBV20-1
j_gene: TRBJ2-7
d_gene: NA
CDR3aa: CSAEGLGQPYEQYF
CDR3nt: TGCAGTGCCGAAGGGCTAGGGCAGCCCTACGAGCAGTACTTC

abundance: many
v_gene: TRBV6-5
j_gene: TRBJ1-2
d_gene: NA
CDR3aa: CASSRDSSRYTF
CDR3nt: TGTGCCAGCAGTCGTGACAGTTCTCGCTACACCTTC

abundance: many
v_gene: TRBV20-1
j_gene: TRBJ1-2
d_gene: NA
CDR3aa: CSARDGGPTQNYGYTF
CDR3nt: TGCAGTGCTAGAGACGGCGGACCAACACAAAACTATGGCTACACCTTC

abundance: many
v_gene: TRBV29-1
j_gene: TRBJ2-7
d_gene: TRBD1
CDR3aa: CSVHRDSPYEQYF
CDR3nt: TGCAGCGTTCACAGGGACAGCCCCTACGAGCAGTACTTC

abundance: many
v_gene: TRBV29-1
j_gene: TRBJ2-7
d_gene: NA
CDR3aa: CSVRSVQPYEQYF
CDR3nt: TGCAGCGTCCGCTCCGTACAGCCCTACGAGCAGTACTTC

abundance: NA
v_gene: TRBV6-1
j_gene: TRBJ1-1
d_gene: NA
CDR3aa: CASRQGWGTEAFF
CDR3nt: TGTGCCAGCAGACAGGGTTGGGGGACTGAAGCTTTCTTT

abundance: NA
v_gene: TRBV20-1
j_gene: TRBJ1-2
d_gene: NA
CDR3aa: CSASDKADYGYTF
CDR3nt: TGCAGTGCCTCGGACAAGGCAGACTATGGCTACACCTTC

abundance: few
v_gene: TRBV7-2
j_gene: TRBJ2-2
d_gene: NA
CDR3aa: CASSLEPQGNTGELFF
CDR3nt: TGTGCCAGCAGCTTAGAGCCACAGGGGAACACCGGGGAGCTGTTTTTT

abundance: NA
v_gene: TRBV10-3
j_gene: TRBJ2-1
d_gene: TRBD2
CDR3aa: CASLEGLAKNEQFF
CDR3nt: TGTGCCAGCCTGGAGGGACTAGCGAAGAATGAGCAGTTCTTC

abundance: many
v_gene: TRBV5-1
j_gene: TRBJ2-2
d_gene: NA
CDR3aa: CASSLGSGRGELFF
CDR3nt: TGCGCCAGCAGCTTGGGCTCAGGGAGAGGGGAGCTGTTTTTT

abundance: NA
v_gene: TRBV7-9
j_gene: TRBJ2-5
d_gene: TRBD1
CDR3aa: CASSATPGQGETQYF
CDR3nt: TGTGCCAGCAGTGCAACCCCGGGACAGGGAGAGACCCAGTACTTC

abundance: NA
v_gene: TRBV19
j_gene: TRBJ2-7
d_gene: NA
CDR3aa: CASSIYAQGNIIWEQYF
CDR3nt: TGTGCCAGTAGTATCTACGCTCAGGGGAATATCATATGGGAGCAGTACTTC

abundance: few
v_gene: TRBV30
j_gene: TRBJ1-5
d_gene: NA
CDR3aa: CAWSVDPNQPQHF
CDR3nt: TGTGCCTGGAGTGTAGACCCCAATCAGCCCCAGCATTTT

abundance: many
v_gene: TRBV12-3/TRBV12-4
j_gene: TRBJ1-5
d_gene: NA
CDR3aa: CASSRGGNQPQHF
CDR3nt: TGTGCCAGCAGCCGAGGAGGGAATCAGCCCCAGCATTTT

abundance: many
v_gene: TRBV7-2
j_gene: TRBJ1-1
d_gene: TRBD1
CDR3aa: CASSLDRGRSYTEAFF
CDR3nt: TGTGCCAGCAGCTTGGACAGGGGGCGTTCGTACACTGAAGCTTTCTTT

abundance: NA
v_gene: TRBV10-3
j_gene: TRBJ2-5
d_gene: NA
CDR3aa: CAISETRDGEQYF
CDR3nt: TGTGCCATCAGTGAGACCCGGGACGGGGAGCAGTACTTC

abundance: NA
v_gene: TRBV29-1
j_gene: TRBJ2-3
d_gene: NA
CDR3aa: CSVDGELGADTQYF
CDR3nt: TGCAGCGTTGATGGGGAACTAGGAGCAGATACGCAGTATTTT

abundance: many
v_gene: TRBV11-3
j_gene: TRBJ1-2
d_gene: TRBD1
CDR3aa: CASSPRQGPYYGYTF
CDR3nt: TGTGCCAGCAGCCCGCGACAGGGACCTTACTATGGCTACACCTTC

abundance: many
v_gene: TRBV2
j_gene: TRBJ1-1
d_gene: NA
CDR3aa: CASSDFGGNPNTEAFF
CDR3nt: TGTGCCAGCAGTGATTTCGGGGGCAATCCGAACACTGAAGCTTTCTTT

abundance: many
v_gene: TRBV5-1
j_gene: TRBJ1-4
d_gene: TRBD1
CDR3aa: CASSSTGQNEKLFF
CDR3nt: TGCGCCAGCAGTTCGACGGGACAGAATGAAAAACTGTTTTTT

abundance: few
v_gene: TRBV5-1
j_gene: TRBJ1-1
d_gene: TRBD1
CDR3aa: CASSFNPRDRSITEAFF
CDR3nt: TGCGCCAGCAGCTTCAACCCCCGGGACAGATCCATCACTGAAGCTTTCTTT

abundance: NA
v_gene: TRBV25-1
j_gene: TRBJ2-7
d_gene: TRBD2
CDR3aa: CASSQLAGAYNEQYF
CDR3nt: TGTGCCAGCAGCCAACTAGCGGGAGCCTACAATGAGCAGTACTTC

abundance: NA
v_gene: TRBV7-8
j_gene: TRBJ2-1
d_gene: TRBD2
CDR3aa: CASSRRREDNEQFF
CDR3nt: TGTGCCAGCAGCCGCCGGCGGGAGGACAATGAGCAGTTCTTC

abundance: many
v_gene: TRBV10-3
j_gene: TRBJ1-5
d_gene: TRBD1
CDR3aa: CAIRPGTDSNQPQHF
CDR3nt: TGTGCCATCAGGCCCGGGACAGATAGCAATCAGCCCCAGCATTTT

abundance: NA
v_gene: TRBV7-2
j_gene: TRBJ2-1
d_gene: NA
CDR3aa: CASSKEGLRLEQFF
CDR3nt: TGTGCCAGCAGCAAAGAGGGACTTCGCCTCGAGCAGTTCTTC

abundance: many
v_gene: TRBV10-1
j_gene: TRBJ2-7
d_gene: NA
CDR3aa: CASSTPSGRSYEQYF
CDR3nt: TGCGCCAGCAGTACACCTAGTGGGAGATCGTACGAGCAGTACTTC

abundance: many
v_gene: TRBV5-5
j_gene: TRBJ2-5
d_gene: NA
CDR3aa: CASSQGSLRETQYF
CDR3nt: TGTGCCAGCAGCCAGGGGAGCCTTCGGGAGACCCAGTACTTC

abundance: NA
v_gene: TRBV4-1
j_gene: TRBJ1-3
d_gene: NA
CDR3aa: CASSQGQDYGNTIYF
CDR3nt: TGCGCCAGCAGCCAAGGGCAGGATTATGGAAACACCATATATTTT

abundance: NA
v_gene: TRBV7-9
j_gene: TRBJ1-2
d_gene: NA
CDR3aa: CASGLGKQYGYTF
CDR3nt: TGTGCCAGCGGCTTAGGGAAGCAATATGGCTACACCTTC

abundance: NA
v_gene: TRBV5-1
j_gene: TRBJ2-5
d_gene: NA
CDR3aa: CASRNRDGLQETQYF
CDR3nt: TGCGCCAGCAGAAACCGGGACGGACTACAAGAGACCCAGTACTTC

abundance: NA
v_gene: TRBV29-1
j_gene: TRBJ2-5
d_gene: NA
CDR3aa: CSVKGRETQYF
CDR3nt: TGCAGCGTCAAGGGCCGAGAGACCCAGTACTTC

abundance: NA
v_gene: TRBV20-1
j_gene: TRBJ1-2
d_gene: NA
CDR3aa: CSARRAANYGYTF
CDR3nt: TGCAGTGCTAGACGAGCAGCTAACTATGGCTACACCTTC